This entry lists 18 T cell receptor beta chains sequenced from one sample in a study of cytomegalovirus exposure and HLA in healthy donors (dated by TCRdb to the late 2010s). Library preparation employed the immunoSEQ multiplex PCR assay. For the multiplex PCR, a mixture combining 60 forward primers for TCR Vbeta segments and 13 reverse primers for TCR Jbeta segments was used. Here the immuneACCESS table is served through TCRdb, limited to in-frame sequences with V and J called. Missing clones are a known gap in these copies; in checked studies unresolved V genes cover under half, and the rest lacks a known reason. The sample yields some 87,000 clones; under 85% were counted once. The top ten hold approximately 3% of the sample. Sequencing was done on a sample of PBMCs. Source of these receptors: a man between 25 and 39 years old in good health and CMV-seronegative.

The chain employs TRBV18 and TRBJ2-7; TRBD2 might be the D (5 bases). CDR1 is KGHSH and CDR2 is LQKENI in the germline V gene. The CDR3 consists of 13 residues. Trimming took 3 bases from V and 1 from J, leaving 7 bases between them. The CDR3 loop is CASSPRGSYEQYF. The CDR3 DNA reads as TGTGCCAGCTCACCCCGGGGATCCTACGAGCAGTACTTC.

V is TRBV7-2 and J is TRBJ2-1, with 9 bases that match TRBD1. J gave up 9 bases and V 6 bases, and 12 bases lay outside the gene matches. CDR3 length: 15 amino acids. Germline assignment: CDR1 SGHTA and CDR2 FQGNSA. CDR3 coding DNA: TGTGCCAGCAGGCCAGACGAACAGGGGGCGCGTGAGCAGTTCTTC. Its protein product is CASRPDEQGAREQFF.

The sample holds one count of this clone. The gene calls are TRBV30 and TRBJ1-1; 8 bases fit TRBD1. In germline, CDR1 is GTSNPN, CDR2 SVGIG (reference sequence). CDR3 length: 14 amino acids. Trimming took 2 bases from V and 0 from J; bases not matched to a gene: 2. This chain's CDR3 is CAWSWGQVNTEAFF. The CDR3 nucleotides are TGTGCCTGGAGTTGGGGACAGGTGAACACTGAAGCTTTCTTT.

The V gene is TRBV5-1, the J gene TRBJ2-6; 7 positions agree with TRBD1. The CDR3 is 16 residues long. Trimming at V came to 4 bases and at J to 4 bases, leaving 8 bases not matched to a gene. From germline, CDR1 is SGHRS and CDR2 YFSETQ. The CDR3 loop is CASSQSTGFGANVLTF. CDR3 bases: TGCGCCAGCAGCCAATCGACAGGGTTCGGGGCCAACGTCCTGACTTTC.

V and J are TRBV7-2 and TRBJ1-4; 8 nucleotides agree with TRBD1. The V segment lost 5 bases and the J segment 3 bases; nucleotides outside the gene matches: 5. Germline CDR1 is SGHTA and CDR2 is FQGNSA. The CDR3 covers 15 residues. CDR3 DNA: TGTGCCAGCAGCACCGCGACAGGGGCTAATGAAAAACTGTTTTTT. It codes for CASSTATGANEKLFF.

This clone was observed a handful of times. The CDR3 protein is CASSLTRDQPQHF. CDR3 coding DNA: TGTGCCAGCAGCTTAACGCGGGATCAGCCCCAGCATTTT. The chain recombines TRBV7-3 with TRBJ1-5, with no clear D. From germline, CDR1 is SGHTA and CDR2 FQGTGA. The germline V and J ends were trimmed by 0 bases and 5 bases, with 5 bases remaining between them. The CDR3 extends over 13 amino acids.

The rearrangement links TRBV2 to TRBJ1-1; D is possibly TRBD1 (6 bases). The CDR3 runs 17 residues. From germline, CDR1 is SNHLY and CDR2 FYNNEI. With 1 base removed from V and 0 bases from J, the gap between germline ends came to 15 bases. The CDR3 DNA reads as TGTGCCAGCAGTGAAGAAACAGGGCCTAAAATGAACACTGAAGCTTTCTTT. Translating gives CASSEETGPKMNTEAFF.

The chain has TRBV7-3 and TRBJ2-2; possible D gene TRBD2, 5 bases. CDR3 size: 14 residues. V was pared by 6 bases and J by 5 bases, with 13 bases between. Germline CDR1 and CDR2: SGHTA and FQGTGA. The CDR3 DNA reads as TGTGCCAGCAGTGTTGGGCCGGGAACCGGGGAGCTGTTTTTT. Translating it yields CASSVGPGTGELFF.

The J gene is TRBJ1-2, the V gene TRBV18; D gene uncertain. Between the trimmed V and J ends, which lost 3 bases and 4 bases, there was a span of 15 bases. The CDR3 covers 15 residues. Per germline, CDR1 KGHSH and CDR2 LQKENI. CDR3 sequence (DNA): TGTGCCAGCTCACCCACCAGAGGCGGATTCTATGGCTACACCTTC. This gives the protein CASSPTRGGFYGYTF. Full variable domain (missing parts from reference TRBV18 and TRBJ1-2): NAGVMQNPRHLVRRRGQEARLRCSPMKGHSHVYWYRQLPEEGLKFMVYLQKENIIDESGMPKERFSAEFPKEGPSILRIQQVVRGDSAAYFCASSPTRGGFYGYTFGSGTRLTVV.

The rearrangement links TRBV15 to TRBJ2-2, with 10 bases fitting TRBD1. Germline V gene data show CDR1 as LNHNV and CDR2 as YYDKDF (reference sequence). V dropped 4 bases and J dropped 6; count of bases not matched to a gene: 8. This CDR3 has 16 amino acids. In nucleotides, the CDR3 is TGTGCCACCAGCATCACGACAGGGGGCATCCCCGGGGAGCTGTTTTTT. Protein product: CATSITTGGIPGELFF. Supplemented by reference TRBV15 and TRBJ2-2, the full variable domain reads DAMVIQNPRYQVTQFGKPVTLSCSQTLNHNVMYWYQQKSSQAPKLLFHYYDKDFNNEADTPDNFQSRRPNTSFCFLDIRSPGLGDTAMYLCATSITTGGIPGELFFGEGSRLTVL.

The chain employs TRBV19 and TRBJ1-1; D is undetermined. Trimming stripped 7 bases from V and 4 bases from J, with 16 bases between. The germline V gene has CDR1 LNHDA and CDR2 SQIVND (reference sequence). This CDR3 region has 14 residues. CDR3 nucleotide sequence: TGTGCCAGTACCCCCCCCTGGCGGGGCACTGAAGCTTTCTTT. Protein sequence: CASTPPWRGTEAFF.

This rearrangement joins TRBV6-1 to TRBJ1-6; 8 bases line up with TRBD1. This CDR3 is built from 15 residues. The J segment lost 8 bases and the V segment lost 4 bases, leaving 7 bases of the junction unmatched. Germline CDR1 and CDR2: MNHNS and SASEGT. CDR3 nucleotides: TGTGCCAGCAGTGGACCCGGGACAGGACATTCACCCCTCCACTTT. Amino acid sequence: CASSGPGTGHSPLHF.

This clone showed up just a few times. V usage is TRBV9 and J usage is TRBJ1-4, with D possibly matching TRBD1 (6 bases). The CDR3 has 14 amino acids. Trimming removed 0 bases at V and 8 bases at J, with 11 bases between. The germline V gene has CDR1 SGDLS and CDR2 YYNGEE. This CDR3 is CASSVGGGGEKLFF. CDR3 nucleotide sequence: TGTGCCAGCAGCGTAGGGGGGGGCGGCGAAAAACTGTTTTTT.

This clone was recorded a few times. The sample has other DNA sequences that encode this CDR3 too. The genes are TRBV25-1 and TRBJ1-4; unclear D gene. The CDR3 length is 15 residues. Germline lookup yields CDR1 MGHDK and CDR2 SYGVNS. Between the trimmed V and J ends, which lost 0 bases and 7 bases, there was a span of 12 bases. Written as DNA, the CDR3 is TGTGCCAGCAGTGAATACGAGGCGCTGGGTGAAAAACTGTTTTTT. Translating gives CASSEYEALGEKLFF. The full variable domain, with the rest looked up from reference TRBV25-1 and TRBJ1-4, is EADIYQTPRYLVIGTGKKITLECSQTMGHDKMYWYQQDPGMELHLIHYSYGVNSTEKGDLSSESTVSRIRTEHFPLTLESARPSHTSQYLCASSEYEALGEKLFFGSGTQLSVL.

The gene calls are TRBV6-6 and TRBJ1-2; weak D call: TRBD1 (6 bases). CDR3 length: 14 residues. Germline V lookup: CDR1 MNHNY, CDR2 SVGAGI (reference sequence). Between the trimmed V and J ends, which lost 7 bases and 1 base, there was a span of 13 bases. The CDR3 spells CASNADRSNYGYTF. CDR3 sequence (DNA): TGTGCCAGCAACGCGGACAGAAGTAACTATGGCTACACCTTC.

The chain combines TRBV19 with TRBJ2-6, with D tentatively TRBD1 (5 bases). The CDR3 length is 16 residues. CDR1 is LNHDA and CDR2 is SQIVND in the germline V gene (reference sequence). V was pared by 3 bases and J by 4 bases, with 13 bases between. CDR3 residues: CASSMEGVGGANVLTF. The CDR3, as DNA: TGTGCCAGTAGTATGGAAGGGGTCGGCGGGGCCAACGTCCTGACTTTC.

V usage is TRBV18 and J usage is TRBJ1-1; D ambiguous. This CDR3 is built from 16 residues. V lost 8 bases, J lost 5 bases, and 24 bases lay in between. Germline values: CDR1 KGHSH, CDR2 LQKENI. The CDR3 region is CASVPLLEGMETEAFF. The CDR3 nucleotides are TGTGCCAGCGTCCCTCTCCTGGAAGGAATGGAGACTGAAGCTTTCTTT.

The chain carries TRBV28 and TRBJ2-7, with 7 nucleotides matching TRBD1. Germline V gene sequence: CDR1 MDHEN, CDR2 SYDVKM. This CDR3 comprises 12 residues. V lost 10 bases to trimming and J lost 4 bases; unmatched junction nucleotides: 7. CDR3 amino acids: CATTDREYEQYF. The DNA of the CDR3 is TGTGCCACCACAGACAGGGAGTACGAGCAGTACTTC.